Listed below are T cell receptor beta chains from one sample, sequenced in a study of CD8 T cells in ankylosing spondylitis. MiXCR was run by TCRdb on the 5' RACE reads, yielding one entry per CDR3 protein. Of about 39,000 distinct CDR3 sequences in the sample, 10% were seen once. The sample taken for sequencing was blood, either unsorted or a sorted T cell fraction (not recorded which). The receptors originated from a male donor with ankylosing spondylitis or in good health (not recorded which). Both conserved end residues are part of each CDR3. D genes are given only for firm matches. The size of a clone is reported for some rows only, either as once, few or many, or as a class for expanded clones.

DNA,CDR3,D,V,size,J
TGCAGCGTCCTAGGGGGTGGAACTAATGAAAAACTGTTTTTT,CSVLGGGTNEKLFF,NA,TRBV29-1,many,TRBJ1-4
TGTGCCAGCAGTCAAATGTCATACAGTAACTATGGCTACACCTTC,CASSQMSYSNYGYTF,NA,TRBV6-1,NA,TRBJ1-2
TGTGCCACCAGCAGAAGGACTAGCGGGAGTAGCGACGAGCAGTACTTC,CATSRRTSGSSDEQYF,TRBD2,TRBV15,many,TRBJ2-7
TGTGCCAGCAGTCATACTAGCGGGAGCTCCGAGCAGTACTTC,CASSHTSGSSEQYF,TRBD2,TRBV27,NA,TRBJ2-7
TGCGCCAGCAGCTGGACAGGGACTAATGAAAAACTGTTTTTT,CASSWTGTNEKLFF,TRBD1,TRBV5-1,many,TRBJ1-4
TGTGCCACCAGCAGCCTTAACGGTGACTCCTACGAGCAGTACTTC,CATSSLNGDSYEQYF,NA,TRBV15,many,TRBJ2-7
TGCGCCAGCAGCTTGTCACAGTCTGGAAACACCATATATTTT,CASSLSQSGNTIYF,NA,TRBV5-1,many,TRBJ1-3
TGTGCCAGCAGCTCGGGACAGGCGAACACTGAAGCTTTCTTT,CASSSGQANTEAFF,TRBD1,TRBV7-6,many,TRBJ1-1
TGTGCCATGGGCCCCGGGTCGGTCTGCGAGCAGTACTTC,CAMGPGSVCEQYF,NA,TRBV11-1,NA,TRBJ2-7
TGTGCCAGCAGCCAACCGGGACAGGGAATTTCTGGGGCCAACGTCCTGACTTTC,CASSQPGQGISGANVLTF,TRBD1,TRBV4-2,many,TRBJ2-6
TGTGCCAGCAGCCCCGGGACTAGCGGGAGATGGTTCTTC,CASSPGTSGRWFF,TRBD2,TRBV12-3/TRBV12-4,many,TRBJ2-1
TGTGCCAGCAGTTTAGTACAGGGAACCTACGAGCAGTACTTC,CASSLVQGTYEQYF,NA,TRBV28,many,TRBJ2-7
TGTGCCAGCGGACGAGGGACAGGCGGACAGCCCCAGCATTTT,CASGRGTGGQPQHF,TRBD1,TRBV7-9,few,TRBJ1-5
TGTGCCAGCAGCTCTCGGACTAGCCTGGAGACCGGGGAGCTGTTTTTT,CASSSRTSLETGELFF,TRBD2,TRBV7-2,many,TRBJ2-2
TGTGCCAGCAGTTCTCCCAACAGGGGGACTAGCGGGAGCCTTTGGGAGCAGTACTTC,CASSSPNRGTSGSLWEQYF,TRBD2,TRBV27,many,TRBJ2-7
TGCGCCAGCAGCCAACTAGCGGGCAGCACAGATACGCAGTATTTT,CASSQLAGSTDTQYF,TRBD2,TRBV4-1,many,TRBJ2-3
TGTGCCAGCAGCTACCCGCACAATGAGCAGTTCTTC,CASSYPHNEQFF,NA,TRBV7-2,few,TRBJ2-1
TGCAGCGTGTACAGGGGGAGCTCCTACGAGCAGTACTTC,CSVYRGSSYEQYF,TRBD1,TRBV29-1,many,TRBJ2-7
TGTGCCAGCAGTTACTCAGCGGGGAACCGGCCCCAGCATTTT,CASSYSAGNRPQHF,NA,TRBV6-2/TRBV6-3,many,TRBJ1-5
TGCGCCAGCAGTTTGTCCATGGACATTCGGACTGAAGCTTTCTTT,CASSLSMDIRTEAFF,NA,TRBV5-1,once,TRBJ1-1
TGTGCCAGCAGCTTGCGGACGAGCTCCTACAATGAGCAGTTCTTC,CASSLRTSSYNEQFF,NA,TRBV5-6,NA,TRBJ2-1
TGTGCCAGCAGTTTAACCCCGCTAGCTCATTCCTACGAGCAGTACTTC,CASSLTPLAHSYEQYF,NA,TRBV12-3/TRBV12-4,many,TRBJ2-7
TGTGCCGGCTACAGCACAGATACGCAGTATTTT,CAGYSTDTQYF,NA,TRBV30,many,TRBJ2-3
TGTGCCAGCAGTTTCCTCTCCTACAATGAGCAGTTCTTC,CASSFLSYNEQFF,NA,TRBV28,NA,TRBJ2-1
TGCAGCGTTAAGGCCCCCCAGAAATTGAACACTGAAGCTTTCTTT,CSVKAPQKLNTEAFF,NA,TRBV29-1,few,TRBJ1-1
TGCGCCAGCAGCCCGGGACAGCCGGACACTGAAGCTTTCTTT,CASSPGQPDTEAFF,TRBD1,TRBV5-1,many,TRBJ1-1
TGTGCCAGCAGCTTCAGGGAATCGAGGGACGAGCAGTACTTC,CASSFRESRDEQYF,NA,TRBV13,many,TRBJ2-7
TGCGCCAGCAGCGGAAGAAGCGGGATGGGGGAGACCCAGTACTTC,CASSGRSGMGETQYF,TRBD2,TRBV5-1,many,TRBJ2-5
TGTGCCAGCACCTCGTCTCAGGGGAACTATGGCTACACCTTC,CASTSSQGNYGYTF,NA,TRBV12-3/TRBV12-4,many,TRBJ1-2
TGTGCCAGCAGTCAGTCATTCAACACCGGGGAGCTGTTTTTT,CASSQSFNTGELFF,NA,TRBV7-2,NA,TRBJ2-2
TGTGCCAGCAGCCTGGGGCAGGGTCTCAGCTCCTACAATGAGCAGTTCTTC,CASSLGQGLSSYNEQFF,NA,TRBV13,many,TRBJ2-1
TGTGCTAGTGGTTTGGATGCAACCGGGACAGGAAACACCATATATTTT,CASGLDATGTGNTIYF,NA,TRBV12-5,many,TRBJ1-3
TGTGCCAGCTCACCACCTTGGGACAGGGGGCTCGAAGGCACTGAAGCTTTCTTT,CASSPPWDRGLEGTEAFF,TRBD1,TRBV18,many,TRBJ1-1
TGTGCCAGCAGCCATCCCGGGCCCCCCTACGAGCAGTACTTC,CASSHPGPPYEQYF,NA,TRBV12-3/TRBV12-4,many,TRBJ2-7
TGCAGTGCTAGAGTGCCCTCCGGCGTATACACAGATACGCAGTATTTT,CSARVPSGVYTDTQYF,NA,TRBV20-1,many,TRBJ2-3
TGTGCCAGCAGCTCCCGTTGGGAGCTGTTTTTT,CASSSRWELFF,NA,TRBV9,many,TRBJ2-2
TGCAGTGCTAGACACCGGGAGCCCCGTGGGGGCTACACCTTC,CSARHREPRGGYTF,NA,TRBV20-1,many,TRBJ1-2